This entry concerns a single TCR beta chain. The data belong to a study of shared clonotypes between healthy human individuals. The table came from immunoSEQ multiplex PCR; TCRdb's copy has only in-frame clones and leaves some out. The profile shows approximately 100,000 clones, less than 75% of them singletons. The CDR3 length is 12 residues. Germline V lookup: CDR1 SEHNR, CDR2 FQNEAQ (reference sequence). The sample consisted of memory CD8+ T cells sorted from blood. Specified subset: CD45RO+ cells pooled with CCR7-negative TemRA cells. The clonotype comes from a woman aged 25-40 years in good health. The genes are TRBV7-9 and TRBJ2-1; possibly TRBD2 for D (5 bases). CDR3: CAAATGNNEQFF. For the CDR3, the DNA is TGTGCAGCGGCTACTGGAAACAATGAGCAGTTCTTC.